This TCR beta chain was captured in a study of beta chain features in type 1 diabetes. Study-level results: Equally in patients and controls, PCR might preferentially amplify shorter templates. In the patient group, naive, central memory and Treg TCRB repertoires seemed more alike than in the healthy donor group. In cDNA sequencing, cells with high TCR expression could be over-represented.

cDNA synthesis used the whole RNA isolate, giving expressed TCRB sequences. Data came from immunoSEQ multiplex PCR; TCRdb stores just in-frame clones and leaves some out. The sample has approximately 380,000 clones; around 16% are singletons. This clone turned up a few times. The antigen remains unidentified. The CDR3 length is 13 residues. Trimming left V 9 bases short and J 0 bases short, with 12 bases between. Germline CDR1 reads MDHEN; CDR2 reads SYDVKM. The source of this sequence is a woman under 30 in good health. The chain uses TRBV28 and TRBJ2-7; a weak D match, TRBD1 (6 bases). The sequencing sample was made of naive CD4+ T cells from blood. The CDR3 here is CASTGHNSYEQYF. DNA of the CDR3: TGTGCCAGTACGGGACACAACTCCTACGAGCAGTACTTC. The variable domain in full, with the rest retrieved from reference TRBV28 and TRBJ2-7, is DVKVTQSSRYLVKRTGEKVFLECVQDMDHENMFWYRQDPGLGLRLIYFSYDVKMKEKGDIPEGYSVSREKKERFSLILESASTNQTSMYLCASTGHNSYEQYFGPGTRLTVT.